This entry lists 30 T cell receptor beta chains sequenced from one sample in a study of cytomegalovirus exposure and HLA in healthy donors. Use of 60 Vbeta and 13 Jbeta primers characterized the PCR. Some clones are missing from TCRdb's copy, which holds only in-frame ones; the method was immunoSEQ multiplex PCR. The data include some 200,000 clones; the top ten clones carry 5.5% to 7.5%. Sequencing input: PBMCs. These receptors all stem from a man aged 25-45 years in good health and CMV-seronegative.

The chain recombines TRBV5-4 with TRBJ2-1; possibly TRBD1 for D (6 bases). The CDR3 is 13 amino acids. V was clipped by 4 bases and J by 9 bases, with 14 bases between them. The germline CDR1 and CDR2 sequences are SGHNT and YYREEE (reference sequence). CDR3 coding DNA: TGTGCCAGCAGCCATACAGGGAAGGCTGAGCAGTTCTTC. This codes for CASSHTGKAEQFF.

The chain has TRBV30 and TRBJ2-2; 7 nucleotides match TRBD1. The V gene's germline CDR1 is GTSNPN and CDR2 SVGIG (reference sequence). The CDR3 totals 13 residues. Losses at the gene ends were 1 base for V and 7 bases for J; bases not matched to a gene: 3. CDR3 loop: CAWSADRVGELFF. In DNA form, the CDR3 reads TGTGCCTGGAGTGCCGACAGGGTCGGGGAGCTGTTTTTT.

The chain couples TRBV9 to TRBJ1-1; D is ambiguous. This CDR3 region has 15 residues. Deletions cut 1 base from V and 1 base from J, with 11 bases between. Germline V gene lookup returns CDR1 SGDLS and CDR2 YYNGEE. CDR3 nucleotides: TGTGCCAGCAGCGTATCTCCACTTTGGAACACTGAAGCTTTCTTT. Translating it yields CASSVSPLWNTEAFF.

The chain is built from TRBV28 and TRBJ2-7, with TRBD2 matching over 10 bases. Germline trimming cut 8 bases from V and 3 bases from J; bases unmatched to any gene: 10. CDR3 length: 15 amino acids. Germline V CDR1 and CDR2: MDHEN, SYDVKM. In nucleotides, the CDR3 is TGTGCCAGCGGAGGAGGAGCGGGGGGGATCTACGAGCAGTACTTC. Encoded protein: CASGGGAGGIYEQYF.

The chain links TRBV28 to TRBJ2-7, with D uncertain. This CDR3 comprises 13 residues. CDR1 and CDR2 from the germline V gene are MDHEN and SYDVKM. Trimming took 6 bases from V and 3 from J, leaving 12 bases between them. CDR3 coding DNA: TGTGCCAGCAGGAAGCGCCTCGGCTACGAGCAGTACTTC. Translation: CASRKRLGYEQYF.

The chain uses TRBV5-1 and TRBJ1-6; D may be TRBD1 (6 bases). The CDR3 consists of 14 residues. Trimming took 5 bases from V and 5 from J, leaving 11 bases between them. From germline, CDR1 is SGHRS and CDR2 YFSETQ. The CDR3 region is CASRVGQNNSPLHF. The CDR3 DNA reads as TGCGCCAGCAGAGTCGGACAGAATAATTCACCCCTCCACTTT.

The chain's CDR3 is CASSFGGNGYTF. As DNA, the CDR3 is TGCGCCAGCAGCTTTGGAGGGAACGGCTACACCTTC. The V call is TRBV5-1, the J call TRBJ1-2, with D unclear. Germline V gene lookup returns CDR1 SGHRS and CDR2 YFSETQ. V lost 2 bases to trimming and J lost 8 bases, with 10 bases between them. CDR3 length: 12 amino acids.

This chain joins TRBV16 and TRBJ2-7; D perhaps matches TRBD1 (5 bases). V was shortened by 0 bases and J by 6 bases, with 15 bases between the two germline ends. Germline CDR1 KGHSY, CDR2 FQNENV. This CDR3 is 15 amino acids long. The CDR3 nucleotides are TGTGCCAGCAGCCAATCGGGGCAGGGTGAAGGCGAGCAGTACTTC. Its translation is CASSQSGQGEGEQYF.

V and J are TRBV10-3 and TRBJ2-1; TRBD1 is a possible D gene (6 bases). Germline CDR1 ENHRY, CDR2 SYGVKD. The V end was cut by 6 bases, the J end by 4 bases, with 13 bases between. The CDR3 sequence is 14 residues long. CDR3 DNA sequence: TGTGCCATCAGGGGGGACACAGCTTACAATGAGCAGTTCTTC. Its protein product is CAIRGDTAYNEQFF.

The chain links TRBV7-2 to TRBJ2-5, with a tentative D call TRBD1 (5 bases). Deletions cut 2 bases from V and 3 bases from J, with 16 bases between. Germline values: CDR1 SGHTA, CDR2 FQGNSA. The CDR3 loop spans 16 amino acids. Written as DNA, the CDR3 is TGTGCCAGCAGCTTAAGTATTGGGGCAGGGAAAGAGACCCAGTACTTC. Translation: CASSLSIGAGKETQYF.

The gene calls are TRBV27 and TRBJ2-7; D perhaps matches TRBD2 (7 bases). The germline gives CDR1 MNHEY, CDR2 SMNVEV (reference sequence). The CDR3 runs to 15 residues. The V gene lost 4 bases and the J gene lost 6 bases, with 19 bases spanning the gap. For the CDR3, the DNA is TGTGCCAGCAGTTACGTGGGAGGGGGGGATCGCGAGCAGTACTTC. It is translated as CASSYVGGGDREQYF.

As regards this clone: The conserved closing phenylalanine or tryptophan is absent in this CDR3, likely reflecting a read error. The V call is TRBV7-8, the J call TRBJ1-2; 7 bases align to TRBD1. The V gene's germline CDR1 is SGHVS and CDR2 FQNEAQ. This CDR3 region has 14 residues. The trim removed 3 bases at V and 5 bases at J, leaving 6 bases unmatched. The CDR3 here is CASSFRDRYYGYTL. CDR3 nucleotide sequence: TGTGCCAGCAGCTTCCGGGACAGATATTATGGCTACACCCTC.

The chain recombines TRBV6-6 with TRBJ1-5; TRBD1 matches 7 bases. In germline, CDR1 is MNHNY, CDR2 SVGAGI (reference sequence). V lost 5 bases to trimming and J lost 7 bases; unmatched junction nucleotides: 5. CDR3 length equals 13 residues. CDR3 DNA sequence: TGTGCCAGCAGTCTTACAGGGGAACAGCCCCAGCATTTT. Its protein product is CASSLTGEQPQHF.

This chain connects TRBV6-5 to TRBJ1-5, with 8 bases aligning to TRBD1. Germline assignment: CDR1 MNHEY and CDR2 SVGAGI. The CDR3 runs to 14 residues. With 8 bases clipped from V and 6 bases from J, the junction kept 9 bases outside the gene matches. The CDR3 DNA follows: TGTGCCAGCGGCCGACAGGGGCTGGGTCAGCCCCAGCATTTT. Its protein is CASGRQGLGQPQHF.

The chain couples TRBV5-1 to TRBJ1-1, with D possibly TRBD1 on 5 matching bases. The CDR3 sequence is 11 residues long. The ends were cut back, 7 bases at V and 5 bases at J, with 9 bases in the middle. CDR1 is SGHRS, CDR2 YFSETQ, per germline. CDR3 in amino acids: CASVGQTEAFF. CDR3 coding DNA: TGCGCCAGCGTGGGGCAGACTGAAGCTTTCTTT. Full variable domain (missing parts from reference TRBV5-1 and TRBJ1-1): KAGVTQTPRYLIKTRGQQVTLSCSPISGHRSVSWYQQTPGQGLQFLFEYFSETQRNKGNFPGRFSGRQFSNSRSEMNVSTLELGDSALYLCASVGQTEAFFGQGTRLTVV.

Of note for this clone: Distinct nucleotide sequences in the sample also encode this CDR3. J is TRBJ2-5 and V is TRBV12-5; no clear D. The V end was cut by 3 bases, the J end by 2 bases, with 10 bases between. CDR3 length: 14 residues. CDR1 and CDR2 (germline): LGHNT, FRNRAP. CDR3 loop: CASGFKSVQETQYF. CDR3 bases: TGTGCTAGTGGTTTTAAGTCAGTTCAAGAGACCCAGTACTTC. The whole variable domain, remainder taken from reference TRBV12-5 and TRBJ2-5, is DARVTQTPRHKVTEMGQEVTMRCQPILGHNTVFWYRQTMMQGLELLAYFRNRAPLDDSGMPKDRFSAEMPDATLATLKIQPSEPRDSAVYFCASGFKSVQETQYFGPGTRLLVL.

This chain joins TRBV30 and TRBJ2-7; 10 bases are a match to TRBD2. Germline CDR1 is GTSNPN and CDR2 is SVGIG (reference sequence). V lost 2 bases to trimming and J lost 0 bases; unmatched junction nucleotides: 4. CDR3 size: 15 residues. The DNA of the CDR3 is TGTGCCTGGAGTCCCCTAGCGGGAGTCTCCTACGAGCAGTACTTC. Protein product: CAWSPLAGVSYEQYF. The variable domain in full, completed from reference TRBV30 and TRBJ2-7, reads SQTIHQWPATLVQPVGSPLSLECTVEGTSNPNLYWYRQAAGRGLQLLFYSVGIGQISSEVPQNLSASRPQDRQFILSSKKLLLSDSGFYLCAWSPLAGVSYEQYFGPGTRLTVT.

The chain uses TRBV10-3 and TRBJ2-7; 8 bases align to TRBD1. V lost 3 bases to trimming and J lost 1 base; unmatched junction nucleotides: 2. This CDR3 is built from 14 residues. Germline CDR1 reads ENHRY; CDR2 reads SYGVKD. The CDR3 nucleotides are TGTGCCATCAGTGACCGACAGGGGTCCTACGAGCAGTACTTC. Protein product: CAISDRQGSYEQYF.

V is TRBV27 and J is TRBJ2-1, with TRBD2 matching 9 bases. Germline CDR1 reads MNHEY; CDR2 reads SMNVEV (reference sequence). The CDR3 runs 15 residues. J was trimmed by 8 bases and V by 7 bases; bases with no gene match: 12. Here the CDR3 reads CASKPSGGPGYEQFF. For the CDR3, the DNA is TGTGCCAGCAAACCCAGCGGGGGGCCGGGGTATGAGCAGTTCTTC.

The chain carries TRBV29-1 and TRBJ1-1; D gene ambiguous. This CDR3 spans 11 amino acids. Germline V CDR1 and CDR2: SQVTM, ANQGSEA. V shed 4 bases and J shed 8 bases, with 11 bases lying between them. The CDR3 DNA reads TGCAGCGTTGTCCCTCGGGAAGAAGCTTTCTTT. Translation: CSVVPREEAFF.

CDR3 DNA sequence: TGTGCCAGCAGTGAATGGGGACAGGGAAGGCGGAATGGCTACACCTTC. This codes for CASSEWGQGRRNGYTF. The chain combines TRBV25-1 with TRBJ1-2; the match to TRBD1 covers 9 bases. CDR3 size: 16 residues. Germline CDR1 MGHDK, CDR2 SYGVNS. V trimming: 1 base; J trimming: 6 bases; junction bases outside the gene matches: 9.

This chain links TRBV4-1 with TRBJ2-7, with 11 bases aligning to TRBD2. CDR3 length equals 15 residues. Per germline, CDR1 MGHRA and CDR2 YSYEKL. V was pared by 5 bases and J by 2 bases, with 5 bases of the junction left unmatched. The CDR3 bases are TGCGCCAGCAGCTACTCTAGCGGGGGGACCTACGAGCAGTACTTC. It translates to CASSYSSGGTYEQYF.

Concerning this clone itself: At the DNA level, this CDR3 is encoded by other sequences in the same sample as well. The V and J genes are TRBV11-3 and TRBJ2-3, with D tentatively TRBD1 (5 bases). The CDR3 sequence is 13 residues long. Germline V gives CDR1 SGHNT, CDR2 YENEEA. Trimming stripped 3 bases from V and 3 bases from J, with 7 bases between. The CDR3 sequence: CASSFQGTDTQYF. The CDR3 DNA reads TGTGCCAGCAGCTTCCAGGGTACAGATACGCAGTATTTT.

V is TRBV9 and J is TRBJ2-6, with a tentative D call TRBD1 (5 bases). Trimming removed 0 bases at V and 1 base at J, with 5 bases between. This CDR3 has 15 amino acids. The germline CDR1 and CDR2 sequences are SGDLS and YYNGEE. The CDR3 nucleotides read TGTGCCAGCAGCGTAGGACAGTCTGGGGCCAACGTCCTGACTTTC. Translated, it gives CASSVGQSGANVLTF.

The chain carries TRBV5-1 and TRBJ1-2, with 7 bases identical to TRBD1. The CDR3 sequence is 15 residues long. V trimming: 2 bases; J trimming: 5 bases; junction bases outside the gene matches: 9. CDR1 and CDR2 from the germline V gene are SGHRS and YFSETQ. CDR3 loop: CASSFQGVMDYGYTF. Here the CDR3 DNA reads TGCGCCAGCAGCTTCCAGGGGGTAATGGATTATGGCTACACCTTC. Full variable domain (remainder filled in from reference TRBV5-1 and TRBJ1-2): KAGVTQTPRYLIKTRGQQVTLSCSPISGHRSVSWYQQTPGQGLQFLFEYFSETQRNKGNFPGRFSGRQFSNSRSEMNVSTLELGDSALYLCASSFQGVMDYGYTFGSGTRLTVV.

V gene TRBV5-4 combines with J gene TRBJ2-2; 8 bases are a match to TRBD2. This CDR3 comprises 15 residues. The ends lost 2 bases at V and 4 bases at J; junction bases unmatched: 4. Germline V gives CDR1 SGHNT, CDR2 YYREEE (reference sequence). The CDR3 loop is CASSFHAGGTGELFF. CDR3 DNA: TGTGCCAGCAGCTTCCATGCGGGAGGCACCGGGGAGCTGTTTTTT.

The V and J genes are TRBV7-8 and TRBJ2-7; the match to TRBD2 covers 8 bases. Germline V gene data show CDR1 as SGHVS and CDR2 as FQNEAQ. V dropped 5 bases and J dropped 9; count of bases not matched to a gene: 6. The CDR3 consists of 12 residues. Written as DNA, the CDR3 is TGTGCCAGCAGCCCGGGGGGGGCAAGGCAGTACTTC. This gives the protein CASSPGGARQYF. The full variable domain, its missing parts supplied by reference TRBV7-8 and TRBJ2-7, is GAGVSQSPRYKVAKRGQDVALRCDPISGHVSLFWYQQALGQGPEFLTYFQNEAQLDKSGLPSDRFFAERPEGSVSTLKIQRTQQEDSAVYLCASSPGGARQYFGPGTRLTVT.

V gene TRBV5-1 combines with J gene TRBJ2-3; TRBD1 agrees at 9 bases. The germline V gene has CDR1 SGHRS and CDR2 YFSETQ. This CDR3 has 15 residues. The ends lost 3 bases at V and 5 bases at J; junction bases unmatched: 7. The CDR3 DNA is TGCGCCAGCAGCTCCGAGGGACAGGGACTAGATACGCAGTATTTT. Translation gives CASSSEGQGLDTQYF.

The chain uses TRBV27 and TRBJ2-7; D might be TRBD2 (5 bases). Trimming stripped 3 bases from V and 6 bases from J, with 12 bases between. The CDR3 runs to 13 residues. In germline, CDR1 is MNHEY, CDR2 SMNVEV (reference sequence). CDR3 nucleotide sequence: TGTGCCAGCAGTTTTGCGGCTAGCATCGAGCAGTACTTC. Its translation: CASSFAASIEQYF.

J is TRBJ2-7 and V is TRBV29-1; TRBD1 matches 10 bases. Germline lookup yields CDR1 SQVTM and CDR2 ANQGSEA. J was trimmed by 6 bases and V by 2 bases; bases with no gene match: 10. The CDR3 loop spans 15 amino acids. The CDR3 DNA reads as TGCAGCGTTGAAAAGAGTGGGACAGGGGCAGTCGAGCAGTACTTC. Protein sequence: CSVEKSGTGAVEQYF.